The clone carrying this T cell receptor beta chain is a singleton in its sample. What it recognizes is unknown. This sample was taken from a study of healthy donors' naive CD4 and CD8 T cells. Study-level background: TCR alpha primers covered all functional IMGT alpha gene variants.

V was clipped by 4 bases and J by 0 bases, with 10 bases between them. CDR1 and CDR2 from the germline V gene are SGHAT and FQNNGV. The CDR3 is 15 residues long. Study-wide points: Positive CDR3 charge linked to CD4+ cells, negative to CD8+ cells. Chains were not paired, since alpha and beta were sequenced in bulk.

TCR libraries were built from approximately 490 ng of total RNA by linear amplification. TCRdb analysed the reads with MiXCR anew, one entry per CDR3 protein. The sample lists about 180,000 distinct CDR3 sequences; 65% to 80% were seen once. Naive T cells were sorted: CD4+CD8-CD45RO-CD45RA+ for CD4+, CD8+CD4-CD45RA+CD27bright for CD8+. The TCR was taken from a pool of human donors in good health; the sample pools cells from several healthy donors. The sample was naive CD4+ and CD8+ T cells sorted from blood, pooled from several donors. The rearrangement joins TRBV11-2 to TRBJ1-3; possibly TRBD1 for D (6 bases). In DNA, the CDR3 is TGTGCCAGCAGCTCCAGGGGCTTCTCTGGAAACACCATATATTTT. Protein product: CASSSRGFSGNTIYF.